This T cell receptor (beta chain) emerged from a study of blood T cell repertoires in COVID-19. At the level of the study: Sample material is recorded as cDNA or gDNA derived from T cells, B-cell-depleted T cells, or PBMCs.

The ends were cut back, 1 base at V and 4 bases at J, with 10 bases in the middle. In germline, CDR1 is MGHRA, CDR2 YSYEKL. The CDR3 totals 14 residues. Under the authors' procedure: Researchers report that nucleated cell counts were estimated from reference gene primer amplification. Produced via immunoSEQ multiplex PCR; TCRdb's table is partial and in-frame only. The V and J calls and clone size were taken over from that table, and D and trimming were inferred from the DNA. The sample holds roughly 150,000 clones, less than 90% seen once. This TCR came from a woman in her seventies with acute or convalescent COVID-19. J is TRBJ1-2 and V is TRBV4-1; perhaps TRBD1 as D (6 bases). Sample: peripheral blood. For the CDR3, the DNA is TGCGCCAGCAGCCAAGCCACAGGGCCCTATGGCTACACCTTC. Its translation is CASSQATGPYGYTF.